The TCR beta chain described here comes from a study of T cells in Graves' hyperthyroidism and ophthalmopathy. Study findings and constraints: Prediction of ophthalmopathy progression came a median around 6 months pre-onset.

RNA transcripts yielded amplified TCR beta CDR3 regions. Researchers ran a first-round RT-PCR on the TCR CDR3 using the HTBI primer set. TCRdb analysed the multiplex PCR reads with MiXCR anew, one entry per CDR3 protein. The profile shows over 550,000 distinct CDR3 sequences, over 15% of them singletons. Turning to this clonotype: The target antigen is unknown.

Hyperthyroidism patients were newly diagnosed, had disease duration under 2 months, and were aged 18 to 65 years. Exclusion of patients followed from uncontrolled infection, other autoimmune disease, pregnancy or lactation. V lost 2 bases to trimming and J lost 4 bases, with 6 bases between them. The CDR3 covers 12 residues. Germline CDR1 DFQATT, CDR2 SNEGSKA (reference sequence). The clonotype originates from a woman aged 18-29 years with Graves' hyperthyroidism. The V gene is TRBV20-1, the J gene TRBJ1-5; D is unresolved. Sequencing used blood. The CDR3 region is CSARSANQPQHF. CDR3 sequence (DNA): TGCAGTGCTAGATCGGCGAATCAGCCCCAGCATTTT.